A selection of T cell receptor beta chains follows, all from one sample in a study of blood T cell repertoires in COVID-19. TCRdb's copy holds only in-frame clones and misses some; the assay was immunoSEQ multiplex PCR. Among around 140,000 clones, around 89% were seen once, and the ten largest hold roughly 18%. The specimen was peripheral blood. These receptor sequences come from a man between 50 and 59 years old with active or convalescent COVID-19. CDR3s include the opening cysteine and the closing phenylalanine or tryptophan. Fields, in order: V gene, CDR3 length, clone size, J gene, D gene, CDR3 DNA, CDR3 protein. A D gene is named only where the DNA matches it firmly. Expanded clones get a size class; other rows say once, few or many, or leave the size out.

TRBV6-5	13	.	TRBJ2-1	TRBD1	TGTGCCAGCAGGCCGGGACAGGCAAATGAGCAGTTCTTC	CASRPGQANEQFF
TRBV7-8	14	.	TRBJ2-5	.	TGTGCCAGCAGCAAGGGACACATACAAGAGACCCAGTACTTC	CASSKGHIQETQYF
TRBV4-1	15	once	TRBJ2-5	TRBD2	TGCGCCAGCAGCCGAGGGACTAGTGTCCAAGAGACCCAGTACTTC	CASSRGTSVQETQYF
TRBV28	14	.	TRBJ1-5	.	TGTGCCAGCGACCAGCGAACGGGTTATCAGCCCCAGCATTTT	CASDQRTGYQPQHF
TRBV29-1	13	.	TRBJ2-7	TRBD2	TGCAGCGCCCGACTAGCGGGAACTCGCGAGCAGTACTTC	CSARLAGTREQYF
TRBV24-1	16	.	TRBJ2-1	.	TGTGCCACCAGTGATGGGACACCTAGCTCCTACAATGAGCAGTTCTTC	CATSDGTPSSYNEQFF
TRBV7-2	15	.	TRBJ1-1	.	TGTGCCAGCAGCTTATTCGGTGGGAGAAACACTGAAGCTTTCTTT	CASSLFGGRNTEAFF
TRBV4-3	11	once	TRBJ1-1	.	TGCGCCAGCAGCCAGTCGGACAATGTCTCCTTT	CASSQSDNVSF
TRBV11-2	15	.	TRBJ2-5	TRBD1	TGTGCCAGCAGCTTAAACAGGGGGCCCCAAGAGACCCAGTACTTC	CASSLNRGPQETQYF
TRBV5-4	15	.	TRBJ1-5	TRBD1	TGTGCCAGCAGTTCAGGGACAGCGATCAATCAGCCCCAGCATTTT	CASSSGTAINQPQHF
TRBV12-3/TRBV12-4	12	.	TRBJ1-1	.	TGTGCCAGCAGTTTCACATGGACTGAAGCTTTCTTT	CASSFTWTEAFF
TRBV10-1	19	.	TRBJ2-1	TRBD2	TGCGCCAGCAGTGAGTCGGTTGGACTAGCGGGAGGGGTGAACAATGAGCAGTTCTTC	CASSESVGLAGGVNNEQFF
TRBV7-8	16	few	TRBJ2-3	.	TGTGCCAGCAGCTTAGCGCTCCAGGGGATCACAGATACGCAGTATTTT	CASSLALQGITDTQYF
TRBV19	13	.	TRBJ1-2	.	TGTGCCAGTAGAAAAGACAGAGACTATGGCTACACCTTC	CASRKDRDYGYTF
TRBV5-1	14	.	TRBJ2-5	.	TGCGCCAGCAGCTTGGGGGAGGCCCAAGAGACCCAGTACTTC	CASSLGEAQETQYF
TRBV2	16	.	TRBJ1-1	TRBD1	TGTGCCAGCAGTGATGGTCAGGGGGCGTTATACACTGAAGCTTTCTTT	CASSDGQGALYTEAFF
TRBV9	15	.	TRBJ2-3	.	TGTGCCAGCAGCGTCACGGGCAGGGGTGGCGATACGCAGTATTTT	CASSVTGRGGDTQYF
TRBV7-2	15	.	TRBJ1-1	TRBD1	TGTGCCAGCAGCTCGGCCTCCGGGACAGGGGGTGAAGCTTTCTTT	CASSSASGTGGEAFF
TRBV13	17	.	TRBJ2-5	TRBD1	TGTGCCAGCAGCTTTGGGGACAGTCGATTTCAAGGTCAGACCCAGTACTTC	CASSFGDSRFQGQTQYF
TRBV6-5	15	.	TRBJ2-5	TRBD1	TGTGCCAGCAGTTCCCGGACAGGGGGCTTCGAGACCCAGTACTTC	CASSSRTGGFETQYF
TRBV7-9	14	.	TRBJ2-7	.	TGTGCCAGCAGCGCTCCCAGACTAGTCCACGAGCAGTACTTC	CASSAPRLVHEQYF
TRBV5-1	11	.	TRBJ2-5	.	TGCGCCAGCAGCGAGCTAGAGACCCAGTACTTC	CASSELETQYF
TRBV2	13	few	TRBJ1-1	.	TGTGCCAGCAACAGGGTGGGGATCGCTGAAGCTTTCTTT	CASNRVGIAEAFF
TRBV3-1/TRBV3-2	13	few	TRBJ1-2	.	TGTGCCAGCAGCCGACAGGTTAACTATGGCTACACCTTC	CASSRQVNYGYTF
TRBV27	14	.	TRBJ2-7	.	TGTGCCAGCAGTTTAGAGGCAGACCACTACGAGCAGTACTTC	CASSLEADHYEQYF
TRBV18	12	.	TRBJ1-1	.	TGTGCCAGCTCACGGGCAGAGCCCGAAGCTTTCTTT	CASSRAEPEAFF
TRBV5-4	15	once	TRBJ2-7	TRBD2	TGTGCCAGCAGCCCTCTAGCGGGAGGAGCCTACGAGCAGTACTTC	CASSPLAGGAYEQYF
TRBV29-1	14	.	TRBJ2-3	.	TGCAGCGTTGAAGACGTCCTGAGCACAGATACGCAGTATTTT	CSVEDVLSTDTQYF
TRBV5-4	15	.	TRBJ2-3	.	TGTGCCAGCAGCTTGGTTGACAGTAGCACAGATACGCAGTATTTT	CASSLVDSSTDTQYF
TRBV19	15	.	TRBJ1-5	.	TGTGCCAGTACCCGCGAGGAAAACCTAAATCAGCCCCAGCATTTT	CASTREENLNQPQHF
TRBV19	11	.	TRBJ1-4	.	TGTGCCACCTCCCGAGGTGAAAAACTGTTTTTT	CATSRGEKLFF
TRBV7-2	17	.	TRBJ2-3	TRBD1	TGTGCCAGCAGCCCCCACCTTGCGACAGGGCGCACAGATACGCAGTATTTT	CASSPHLATGRTDTQYF
TRBV27	15	.	TRBJ2-1	TRBD2	TGTGCCAGCAGGGCCTTAGCGGGGAATTACAATGAGCAGTTCTTC	CASRALAGNYNEQFF
TRBV27	14	.	TRBJ2-1	TRBD2	TGTGCCAGCAGCGGGACTAGTCTTTACAATGAGCAGTTCTTC	CASSGTSLYNEQFF
TRBV30	14	.	TRBJ1-3	.	TGTGCCTGGAGCAAGGGAGGCGCTGGAAACACCATATATTTT	CAWSKGGAGNTIYF
TRBV5-6	11	.	TRBJ2-5	.	TGTGCCAGCAGCTTGGCTGAGACCCAGTACTTC	CASSLAETQYF
TRBV27	15	.	TRBJ2-5	.	TGTGCCAGCAGTGCATCGGGTCTAGCGTGGGAGACCCAGTACTTC	CASSASGLAWETQYF
TRBV19	14	once	TRBJ2-7	.	TGTGCCAGTAGTTCTCAGGGGGGCTCCTACGAGCAGTACTTC	CASSSQGGSYEQYF
TRBV6-5	13	.	TRBJ1-1	.	TGTGCCAACTCTCCGGGGATGAACACTGAAGCTTTCTTT	CANSPGMNTEAFF
TRBV2	11	once	TRBJ2-1	.	TGTGCCAGCAGTACGCGGTCTGAGCAGTTCTTC	CASSTRSEQFF
TRBV25-1	15	.	TRBJ2-7	.	TGTGCCAGCAGTGAATTTGGGGGACAAACCTACGAGCAGTACTTC	CASSEFGGQTYEQYF
TRBV5-1	14	.	TRBJ1-6	TRBD1	TGCGCCAGCAGCTTGGGACAGGGAATCTCACCCCTCCACTTT	CASSLGQGISPLHF
TRBV5-4	14	.	TRBJ2-7	.	TGTGCCAGCAGCTTGGGTCAGGGAGGCTACGAGCAGTACTTC	CASSLGQGGYEQYF
TRBV27	13	.	TRBJ2-7	.	TGTGCCAGCAGTTCCTCACAGAACTACGAGCAGTACTTC	CASSSSQNYEQYF
TRBV27	15	.	TRBJ2-3	.	TGTGCCAGCAGTTTACCGAAGAGAGACACAGATACGCAGTATTTT	CASSLPKRDTDTQYF
TRBV6-5	15	few	TRBJ2-3	TRBD2	TGTGCCAGCAGGCCTAGCGGGATCCCAGGGGATACGCAGTATTTT	CASRPSGIPGDTQYF
TRBV2	17	.	TRBJ2-3	TRBD2	TGTGCCAGCAGCGACCAGATAGCGGGAGTTAGCACAGATACGCAGTATTTT	CASSDQIAGVSTDTQYF
TRBV4-3	16	.	TRBJ2-2	.	TGCGCCAGCAGCCAAGCCCGGTTAGGAGGCACCGGGGAGCTGTTTTTT	CASSQARLGGTGELFF
TRBV3-1/TRBV3-2	16	few	TRBJ2-2	TRBD2	TGTGCCAGCAGCCACCATTCTAGCGGGAGTTCCGGGGAGCTGTTTTTT	CASSHHSSGSSGELFF